One and the same sample provided the 24 T cell receptor beta chains below, sequenced in a study of T cells in Graves' hyperthyroidism and ophthalmopathy. RNA transcripts gave rise to amplified TCR beta CDR3 regions. The study used the HTBI primer set for a first-round RT-PCR of the TCR CDR3. TCRdb re-derived calls from the multiplex PCR reads in MiXCR, one entry per CDR3 protein. The sample records some 490,000 distinct CDR3 sequences, about 16% being singletons. Specimen: blood. Every receptor here comes from a woman in her 30s with Graves' ophthalmopathy.

For this clonotype: A much larger clonotype is one base distant, so this may be a read error. The chain couples TRBV12-3 or TRBV12-4 to TRBJ1-4; 9 nucleotides align to TRBD1. The V and J ends lost 9 bases and 0 bases, in that order; junction bases with no gene match: 11. This CDR3 comprises 17 residues. The CDR3 spells CARSLGQGLSTNEKLFF. The DNA of the CDR3 is TGTGCCAGAAGCCTCGGACAGGGGTTGTCAACTAATGAAAAACTGTTTTTT.

The rearrangement links TRBV27 to TRBJ1-5; perhaps TRBD1 as D (5 bases). The CDR3 spans 14 residues. Trimming pared 6 bases from V and 4 bases from J, leaving 13 bases between. Germline CDR1 reads MNHEY; CDR2 reads SMNVEV (reference sequence). CDR3: CASSPSGSNQPQHF. The CDR3, as DNA: TGTGCCAGCAGCCCCTCAGGGTCTAATCAGCCCCAGCATTTT.

The gene calls are TRBV2 and TRBJ2-7; tentatively, D is TRBD1 (6 bases). From germline, CDR1 is SNHLY and CDR2 FYNNEI. V was clipped by 7 bases and J by 3 bases, with 13 bases between them. This CDR3 has 13 residues. The CDR3 loop is CASMRDTVYEQYF. The CDR3 bases are TGTGCCAGCATGAGGGACACCGTCTACGAGCAGTACTTC. The full variable domain, rest sourced from reference TRBV2 and TRBJ2-7, is EPEVTQTPSHQVTQMGQEVILRCVPISNHLYFYWYRQILGQKVEFLVSFYNNEISEKSEIFDDQFSVERPDGSNFTLKIRSTKLEDSAMYFCASMRDTVYEQYFGPGTRLTVT.

Regarding this clonotype: A much larger clone sits a single nucleotide away, making a read error possible. V gene TRBV6-1 combines with J gene TRBJ1-5; D call uncertain. Trimming removed 2 bases at V and 9 bases at J, with 14 bases between. Germline values: CDR1 MNHNS, CDR2 SASEGT. The CDR3 consists of 14 residues. The CDR3 nucleotides are TGTGCCAGCAGTGAACAGCGGTCTCAGCGGCCCCAGCATTTT. Encoded protein: CASSEQRSQRPQHF.

The chain recombines TRBV7-8 with TRBJ1-2, with 9 bases that match TRBD1. This CDR3 comprises 16 residues. Germline V lookup: CDR1 SGHVS, CDR2 FQNEAQ. J was trimmed by 0 bases and V by 5 bases; bases with no gene match: 7. CDR3 residues: CASSPGTGWTNYGYTF. CDR3 sequence (DNA): TGTGCCAGCAGCCCCGGGACAGGGTGGACTAACTATGGCTACACCTTC.

Here the CDR3 DNA reads TGCAGCGTTGCTGGGGGAGGGGGATACACTGAAGCTTTCTTT. Protein sequence: CSVAGGGGYTEAFF. The genes are TRBV29-1 and TRBJ1-1; D possibly corresponds to TRBD1 (6 bases). Trimming took off 4 bases at V and 3 bases at J, with 15 bases between the two ends. The CDR3 extends over 14 amino acids. The germline gives CDR1 SQVTM, CDR2 ANQGSEA.

This clonotype has ten or more counts. The gene calls are TRBV20-1 and TRBJ1-2, with D hard to call. The length of the CDR3 is 11 residues. Germline lookup yields CDR1 DFQATT and CDR2 SNEGSKA (reference sequence). V lost 3 bases and J 1 base, leaving 3 bases between the germline ends. The CDR3 DNA reads as TGCAGTGCTAGGAGTAACTATGGCTACACCTTC. Its protein product is CSARSNYGYTF.

This clonotype was seen ten or more times. V gene TRBV20-1 combines with J gene TRBJ2-1; 12 positions agree with TRBD2. This CDR3 region has 18 residues. Germline lookup yields CDR1 DFQATT and CDR2 SNEGSKA (reference sequence). V was clipped by 0 bases and J by 2 bases; unmatched bases: 8. The CDR3 protein is CSARDPSGRAKTYNEQFF. The CDR3, as DNA: TGCAGTGCTAGAGATCCTAGCGGGAGGGCCAAGACCTACAATGAGCAGTTCTTC.

This clonotype was seen at least ten times. This chain uses TRBV5-1 with TRBJ2-1; D may be TRBD1 (5 bases). The CDR3 has 16 residues. V lost 2 bases and J 4 bases, leaving 16 bases between the germline ends. Germline CDR1 is SGHRS and CDR2 is YFSETQ. CDR3 loop: CASSFEPPGAYNEQFF. The CDR3, as DNA: TGCGCCAGCAGCTTCGAGCCTCCTGGGGCTTACAATGAGCAGTTCTTC.

The V and J genes are TRBV28 and TRBJ1-1; 7 nucleotides line up with TRBD1. Germline loops: CDR1 MDHEN, CDR2 SYDVKM. This CDR3 is 13 amino acids long. Trimming removed 5 bases from V and 10 bases from J; junction bases left unmatched: 10. The CDR3 DNA reads as TGTGCCAGCAGTCCCCCACAGGGGCTTCGAGCTTTCTTT. It is translated as CASSPPQGLRAFF.

This clonotype showed up just a few times. The CDR3 spells CASSLVALAGSYNSPLHF. The CDR3 coding sequence is TGTGCCAGCAGCTTGGTAGCTCTCGCTGGCTCCTATAATTCACCCCTCCACTTT. The chain is built from TRBV5-8 and TRBJ1-6; D is unclear. Germline assignment: CDR1 SGHTS and CDR2 YDEGEE. CDR3 length: 18 amino acids. Trimming cost V 0 bases and J 0 bases, with 13 bases left between them.

Many counts were recorded for this clonotype. This chain joins TRBV7-2 and TRBJ2-1; D not resolved. In germline, CDR1 is SGHTA, CDR2 FQGNSA. V was trimmed by 1 base and J by 10 bases, leaving 8 bases between them. The CDR3 runs 12 residues. The CDR3 loop reads CASSLVGLEQFF. CDR3 bases: TGTGCCAGCAGCTTAGTCGGATTAGAGCAGTTCTTC.

The rearrangement joins TRBV9 to TRBJ2-7; 9 bases map to TRBD2. Germline V lookup: CDR1 SGDLS, CDR2 YYNGEE. The junction had 12 bases not matched to a gene; V was cut back by 3 bases and J by 2 bases. CDR3 length: 17 amino acids. Written as DNA, the CDR3 is TGTGCCAGCAGCGGGGAGGGCGCGGGAGGGAAAACCTACGAGCAGTACTTC. Its translation: CASSGEGAGGKTYEQYF.

This clonotype was picked up a small number of times. The chain combines TRBV5-1 with TRBJ2-1, with D perhaps TRBD1 (5 bases). Germline V lookup: CDR1 SGHRS, CDR2 YFSETQ. The V end was cut by 5 bases, the J end by 6 bases, with 18 bases between. This CDR3 comprises 15 residues. This CDR3 reads CASRGQGILFNEQFF. In DNA, the CDR3 is TGCGCCAGCAGAGGCCAGGGAATATTATTCAATGAGCAGTTCTTC.

The CDR3 sequence is CSASGQHPSTGNTIYF. Here the CDR3 DNA reads TGCAGTGCTTCTGGACAGCACCCATCTACTGGAAACACCATATATTTT. The gene calls are TRBV20-1 and TRBJ1-3, with D possibly being TRBD1 (6 bases). Germline V gene lookup returns CDR1 DFQATT and CDR2 SNEGSKA (reference sequence). The CDR3 is 16 amino acids. V gave up 5 bases and J gave up 2 bases, with 19 bases separating them.

This clonotype came up many times. The V call is TRBV20-1, the J call TRBJ2-4; 12 positions agree with TRBD2. CDR3 size: 13 residues. From germline, CDR1 is DFQATT and CDR2 SNEGSKA (reference sequence). V shed 6 bases and J 6 bases; nucleotides not matched to a gene: 3. The CDR3 DNA sequence: TGCAGTGCGTCGGGACTAGCGGGAAACATTCAGTACTTC. Translating gives CSASGLAGNIQYF.

This clonotype showed up many times. V is TRBV20-1 and J is TRBJ2-5, with D possibly being TRBD1 (5 bases). The CDR3 totals 15 residues. V lost 0 bases and J lost 4, with 15 bases in between. Per the germline V gene, CDR1 is DFQATT and CDR2 is SNEGSKA (reference sequence). For the CDR3, the DNA is TGCAGTGCTAGAGATCCGACAGATGTAGGAGAGACCCAGTACTTC. It encodes CSARDPTDVGETQYF.

In DNA, the CDR3 is TGTGCCAGTAGCCCAATTCCGACCGGGACCCCTGAGGAGACCCAGTACTTC. Translating gives CASSPIPTGTPEETQYF. The chain carries TRBV19 and TRBJ2-5; tentatively, D is TRBD1 or TRBD2 (5 bases each). The CDR3 has 17 residues. V was cut by 6 bases and J by 5 bases, with 25 bases left in between. In germline, CDR1 is LNHDA, CDR2 SQIVND (reference sequence).

This clonotype has a single count. This may come from a read error, since a much larger clone is one base off. The chain recombines TRBV2 with TRBJ2-1; tentative D call: TRBD2 (6 bases). Germline lookup yields CDR1 SNHLY and CDR2 FYNNEI. This CDR3 region has 14 residues. Deletions cut 6 bases from V and 4 bases from J, with 13 bases between. CDR3 in amino acids: CASRSTGDYNEQFF. CDR3 sequence (DNA): TGTGCCAGCAGGTCCACGGGGGATTACAATGAGCAGTTCTTC.

This clonotype has more than one count but fewer than ten. The chain combines TRBV29-1 with TRBJ2-1; 8 bases map to TRBD1. There are 14 residues in the CDR3. J lost 6 bases, V lost 7 bases, and 11 bases had no gene match. Germline CDR1 is SQVTM and CDR2 is ANQGSEA. DNA for the CDR3: TGCAGCGGGGGATCAACAGGGGGATTCAATGAGCAGTTCTTC. Residues: CSGGSTGGFNEQFF.

This clonotype occurred a few times. The V and J genes are TRBV7-8 and TRBJ1-5; D not resolved. This CDR3 has 13 amino acids. Trimming removed 4 bases at V and 5 bases at J, with 9 bases between. The germline V gene has CDR1 SGHVS and CDR2 FQNEAQ. The CDR3 sequence: CASSWDTHQPQHF. DNA of the CDR3: TGTGCCAGCAGCTGGGATACCCATCAGCCCCAGCATTTT.

The chain links TRBV7-3 to TRBJ2-5; 9 bases map to TRBD2. Germline V lookup: CDR1 SGHTA, CDR2 FQGTGA. With V trimmed by 7 bases and J by 8 bases, 11 bases remained unmatched. The CDR3 runs to 14 residues. This CDR3 reads CASTVCGRAYTQYF. The DNA for the CDR3 is TGTGCCAGCACGGTCTGCGGGAGGGCCTATACCCAGTACTTC.

This clonotype was detected many times. This chain uses TRBV5-5 with TRBJ2-4; D might be TRBD1 or TRBD2, each matching 5 bases. Germline V gene lookup returns CDR1 SGHKS and CDR2 YYEKEE (reference sequence). This CDR3 spans 13 amino acids. Between the trimmed V and J ends, which lost 7 bases and 7 bases, there was a span of 15 bases. The CDR3 DNA reads TGTGCCAGCTTTAAAGGGACCGGGAACATTCAGTACTTC. As protein: CASFKGTGNIQYF. Full variable domain (rest looked up from reference TRBV5-5 and TRBJ2-4): DAGVTQSPTHLIKTRGQQVTLRCSPISGHKSVSWYQQVLGQGPQFIFQYYEKEERGRGNFPDRFSARQFPNYSSELNVNALLLGDSALYLCASFKGTGNIQYFGAGTRLSVL.

Ten or more counts support this clonotype. The chain is built from TRBV20-1 and TRBJ2-3; D not certain. This CDR3 has 13 residues. The germline V and J ends were trimmed by 1 base and 3 bases, with 8 bases remaining between them. Per the germline V gene, CDR1 is DFQATT and CDR2 is SNEGSKA (reference sequence). CDR3 nucleotide sequence: TGCAGTGCTAGAGTTAGAGATACAGATACGCAGTATTTT. Translating gives CSARVRDTDTQYF.